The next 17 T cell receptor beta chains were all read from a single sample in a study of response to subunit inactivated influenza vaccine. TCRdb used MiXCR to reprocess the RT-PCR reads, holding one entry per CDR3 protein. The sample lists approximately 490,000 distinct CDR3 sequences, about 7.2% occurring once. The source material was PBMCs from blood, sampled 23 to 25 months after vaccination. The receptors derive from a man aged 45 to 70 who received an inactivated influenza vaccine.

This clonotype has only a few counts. CDR3 coding DNA: TGCAGTGCGAGGTTTGGTTTTAACACTGAAGCTTTCTTT. It encodes CSARFGFNTEAFF. J is TRBJ1-1 and V is TRBV20-1; D unclear. V was shortened by 6 bases and J by 2 bases, with 13 bases between the two germline ends. This CDR3 is 13 amino acids long. Germline V lookup: CDR1 DFQATT, CDR2 SNEGSKA (reference sequence).

The CDR3 DNA reads as TGCGCCAGCAGCCCAATGACGGGGGGAGTCCACGAGCAGTACTTC. This translates into CASSPMTGGVHEQYF. The J gene is TRBJ2-7, the V gene TRBV5-1; 7 positions agree with TRBD2. The V and J ends lost 4 bases and 5 bases, in that order; junction bases with no gene match: 12. This CDR3 spans 15 amino acids. Germline lookup yields CDR1 SGHRS and CDR2 YFSETQ. The full variable domain, completed using reference TRBV5-1 and TRBJ2-7, is KAGVTQTPRYLIKTRGQQVTLSCSPISGHRSVSWYQQTPGQGLQFLFEYFSETQRNKGNFPGRFSGRQFSNSRSEMNVSTLELGDSALYLCASSPMTGGVHEQYFGPGTRLTVT.

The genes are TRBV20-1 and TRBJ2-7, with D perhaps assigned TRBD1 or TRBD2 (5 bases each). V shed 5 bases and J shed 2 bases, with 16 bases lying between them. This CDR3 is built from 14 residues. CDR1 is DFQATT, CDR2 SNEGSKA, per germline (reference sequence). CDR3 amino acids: CSASEGTAAYEQYF. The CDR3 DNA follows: TGCAGTGCTTCAGAAGGGACGGCCGCCTACGAGCAGTACTTC.

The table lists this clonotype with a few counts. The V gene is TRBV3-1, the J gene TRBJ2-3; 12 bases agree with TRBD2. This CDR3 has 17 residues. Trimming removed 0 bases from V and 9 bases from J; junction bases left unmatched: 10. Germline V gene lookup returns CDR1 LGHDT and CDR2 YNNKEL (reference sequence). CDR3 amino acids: CASSQEAWTSGVNTQYF. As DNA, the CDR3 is TGTGCCAGCAGCCAAGAGGCCTGGACTAGCGGGGTTAACACGCAGTATTTT.

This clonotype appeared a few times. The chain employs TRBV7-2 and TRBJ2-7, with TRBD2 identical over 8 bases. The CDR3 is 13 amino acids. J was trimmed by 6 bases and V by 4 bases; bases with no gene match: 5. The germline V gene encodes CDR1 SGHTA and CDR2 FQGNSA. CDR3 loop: CASSYGLAFEQYF. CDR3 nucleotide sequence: TGTGCCAGCAGCTACGGACTAGCTTTCGAGCAGTACTTC.

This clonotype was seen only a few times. The chain's CDR3 is CASSSTGVGEKLFF. The DNA of the CDR3 is TGTGCCAGCAGCTCGACAGGGGTGGGAGAAAAACTGTTTTTT. This chain connects TRBV5-6 to TRBJ1-4; 8 bases align to TRBD1. The V segment lost 3 bases and the J segment 8 bases; nucleotides outside the gene matches: 6. This CDR3 has 14 amino acids. The germline CDR1 and CDR2 sequences are SGHDT and YYEEEE.

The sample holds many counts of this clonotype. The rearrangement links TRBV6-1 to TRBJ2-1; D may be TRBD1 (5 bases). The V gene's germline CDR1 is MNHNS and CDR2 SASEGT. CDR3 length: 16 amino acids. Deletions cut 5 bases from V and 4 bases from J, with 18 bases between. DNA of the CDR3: TGTGCCAGCAGTCCCGCGACAGATACCACTTACAATGAGCAGTTCTTC. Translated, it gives CASSPATDTTYNEQFF.

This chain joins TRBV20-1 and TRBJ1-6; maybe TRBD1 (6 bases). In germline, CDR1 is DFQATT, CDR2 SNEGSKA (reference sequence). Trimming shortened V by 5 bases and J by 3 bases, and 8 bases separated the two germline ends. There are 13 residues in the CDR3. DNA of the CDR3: TGCAGTGCTTCGGACAGCTATAATTCACCCCTCCACTTT. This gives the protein CSASDSYNSPLHF.

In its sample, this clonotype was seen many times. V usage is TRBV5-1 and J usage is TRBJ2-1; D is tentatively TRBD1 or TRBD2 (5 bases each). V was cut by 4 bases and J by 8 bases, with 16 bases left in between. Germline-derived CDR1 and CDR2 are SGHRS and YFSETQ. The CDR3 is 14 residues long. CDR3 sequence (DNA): TGCGCCAGCAGCCCACGGGCAGGGAGCTATGAGCAGTTCTTC. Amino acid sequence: CASSPRAGSYEQFF.

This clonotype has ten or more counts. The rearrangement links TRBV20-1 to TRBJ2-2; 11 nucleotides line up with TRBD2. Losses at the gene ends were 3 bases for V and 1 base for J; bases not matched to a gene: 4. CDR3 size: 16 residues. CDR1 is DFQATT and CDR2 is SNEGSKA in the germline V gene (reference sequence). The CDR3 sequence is CSASTLAGGNTGELFF. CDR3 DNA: TGCAGTGCTAGCACCCTAGCGGGAGGGAACACCGGGGAGCTGTTTTTT.

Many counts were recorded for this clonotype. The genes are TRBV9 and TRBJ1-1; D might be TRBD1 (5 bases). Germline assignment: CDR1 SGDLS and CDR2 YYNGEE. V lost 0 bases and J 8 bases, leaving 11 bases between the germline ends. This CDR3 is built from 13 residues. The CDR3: CASSVELDREAFF. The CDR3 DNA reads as TGTGCCAGCAGCGTAGAGTTAGACAGAGAAGCTTTCTTT.

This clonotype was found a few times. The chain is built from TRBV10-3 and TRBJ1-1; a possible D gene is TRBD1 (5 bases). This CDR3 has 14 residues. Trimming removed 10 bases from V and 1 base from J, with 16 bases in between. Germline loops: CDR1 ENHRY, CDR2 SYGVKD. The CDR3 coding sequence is TGTGCCAGCCAGCAGGGTAGGGAGAACACTGAAGCTTTCTTT. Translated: CASQQGRENTEAFF.

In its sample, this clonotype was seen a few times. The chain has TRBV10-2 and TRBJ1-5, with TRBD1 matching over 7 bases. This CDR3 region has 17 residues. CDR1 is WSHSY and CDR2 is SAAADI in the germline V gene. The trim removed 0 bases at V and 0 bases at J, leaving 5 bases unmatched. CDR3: CASSESRTGYSNQPQHF. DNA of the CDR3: TGCGCCAGCAGTGAGTCCCGGACAGGCTATAGCAATCAGCCCCAGCATTTT.

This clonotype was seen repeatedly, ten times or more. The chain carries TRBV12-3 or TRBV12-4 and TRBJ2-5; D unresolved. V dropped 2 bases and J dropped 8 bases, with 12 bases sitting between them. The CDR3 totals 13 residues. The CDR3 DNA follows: TGTGCCAGCAGTTTACGGGCTCTAGGTACCCAGTACTTC. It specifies CASSLRALGTQYF.

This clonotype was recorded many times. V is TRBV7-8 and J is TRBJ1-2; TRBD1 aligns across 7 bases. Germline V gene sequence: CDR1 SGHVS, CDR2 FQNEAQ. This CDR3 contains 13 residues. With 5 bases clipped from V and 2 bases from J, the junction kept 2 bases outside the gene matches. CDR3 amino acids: CASSEGQNYGYTF. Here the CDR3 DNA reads TGTGCCAGCAGCGAGGGACAGAACTATGGCTACACCTTC.

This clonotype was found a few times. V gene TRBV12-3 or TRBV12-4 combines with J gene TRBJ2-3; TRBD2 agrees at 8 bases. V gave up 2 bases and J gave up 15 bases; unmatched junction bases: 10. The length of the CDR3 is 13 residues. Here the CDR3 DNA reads TGTGCCAGCAGTTTAAGCCGGGAGGGAAATAAATATTTT. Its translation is CASSLSREGNKYF.

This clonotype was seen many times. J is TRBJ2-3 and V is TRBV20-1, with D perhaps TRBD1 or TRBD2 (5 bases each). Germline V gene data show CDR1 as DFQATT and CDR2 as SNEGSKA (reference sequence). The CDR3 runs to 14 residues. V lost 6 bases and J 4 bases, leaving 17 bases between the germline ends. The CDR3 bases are TGCAGTGCCGCTAAGCTGGGGGAAGCAGATACGCAGTATTTT. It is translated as CSAAKLGEADTQYF.